This T cell receptor (beta chain) stems from a study of T-cell reconstitution after alpha-beta-depleted transplantation in children (dated by TCRdb to 2016 to 2018). Study-wide context: T-cell immune reconstitution after TCRalphabeta/CD19-depleted allogeneic hematopoietic cell transplantation in children was quantitatively tracked in the study by means of TCR repertoire profiling.

Library generation was performed with PCR. The sample was run on an Illumina HiSeq 2500. TCR libraries were prepared with molecular barcoding, using unique molecular identifiers to normalize TCRbeta repertoire quantification. TCRdb reprocessing: public reads trimmed at Q25 with fastp, clones called with MiXCR, in-frame beta chains kept. Rows matching on CDR3 protein sequence are summarized as one entry with the most common DNA and genes. The sample table lists hundreds of thousands of distinct CDR3 sequences, roughly 14% of them with a count of one. The leading ten clones occupy approximately 0.8% of the sample. This clonotype occurred many times. Its specific antigen is unknown. Per-nucleotide qualities are absent, and no much larger clonotype sits a single base away. Via the germline V gene, CDR1 is MNHEY and CDR2 SVGAGI. Its CDR3 holds 13 amino acids, cysteine through phenylalanine. Kept here is only the CDR3 DNA, which spans 39 bases and is read in frame from base 1. V and J are truncated by 2 bases and 5 bases respectively, leaving an intervening sequence of 10 bases.

The sample's treatment or condition label is to be understood as: allogeneic hematopoietic cell transplantation with graft depleted of TCRalphabeta T cells and CD19 B cells. TCRalphabeta/CD19-depleted allogeneic hematopoietic cell grafts were given to the transplant recipients, all of whom were children. What the study reported, not specific to this receptor: In some patients, the high TCRbeta diversity seen at day 60 was put down to recipient T cells and intrathymic progenitors that had survived conditioning. The apparently early recovery of alphabetaT-cell counts about two months after transplant reportedly depended on only several hundred rapidly expanded clones that came from non-depleted graft cells. Hyperexpanded clone frequencies declined over subsequent months; after one year, T-cell counts and TCRbeta diversity were mostly attributed to newly produced T cells.

Sequenced material: PBMCs, taken before TCRalphabeta/CD19-depleted stem cell transplant. This receptor chain uses TRBV6-5 and TRBJ2-7; no D gene is confidently identified. This clonotype was obtained from a girl aged 2 to 10 with congenital amegakaryocytic thrombocytopenia, due to receive a stem cell transplant. DNA sequence: TGTGCCAGCAGTTACGATCATACCCACGAGCAGTACTTC. Its coded protein is CASSYDHTHEQYF.